This T cell receptor (beta chain) was captured by sequencing in a study of T cells in Graves' hyperthyroidism and ophthalmopathy. CDR1 and CDR2 from the germline V gene are LNHNV and YYDKDF (reference sequence). Trimming removed 2 bases at V and 6 bases at J, with 13 bases between. The CDR3 runs 14 residues. This clonotype was found many times. TCR beta CDR3 regions were amplified from RNA. The primer set for the first-round RT-PCR of the TCR CDR3 was HTBI. TCRdb re-called the multiplex PCR reads with MiXCR, one entry per CDR3 protein. This sample has 660,000 or so distinct CDR3 sequences, with nearly 45% found just once.

The gene calls are TRBV15 and TRBJ1-1, with TRBD1 as a possible D gene (6 bases). This TCR derives from an adult man with Graves' disease, either hyperthyroidism or ophthalmopathy (not recorded which). Sequences were obtained from peripheral blood or thyroid tissue (not recorded which). CDR3 loop: CATSRNQGRAEAFF. CDR3 in DNA: TGTGCCACCAGCAGAAACCAGGGGAGGGCTGAAGCTTTCTTT.